These 2 T cell receptor beta chains were sequenced from one sample in a study of persistence of HIV-infected CD4 T cells. The libraries were made with immunoSEQ version 4 in survey mode. Libraries were prepared by immunoSEQ multiplex PCR; TCRdb keeps only in-frame clonotypes and omits some of them. The table shows 25,000 to 35,000 clones, with around 70% occurring only once. The antigens for these receptors are not known. Overlapping HIV-1 Gag 15-mer peptides at roughly 1 ug per peptide per mL were used. Sorting selected CD4+ T cells upregulating both CD40 ligand and CD69. The input for sequencing was CD4+ T cells sorted from PBMCs after approximately 20-hour stimulation, taken from a patient who received antiretroviral therapy. The receptors derive from an adult man with HIV who was CMV-seropositive.

J is TRBJ2-3 and V is TRBV19; D is possibly TRBD2 (5 bases). Germline V gene sequence: CDR1 LNHDA, CDR2 SQIVND (reference sequence). Between the trimmed V and J ends, which lost 10 bases and 6 bases, there was a span of 17 bases. CDR3 length: 13 amino acids. The CDR3 loop reads CAMSRGLADTQYF. CDR3 coding DNA: TGTGCCATGAGTCGGGGTTTGGCGGATACGCAGTATTTT. The full variable domain, its missing parts supplied by reference TRBV19 and TRBJ2-3, is DGGITQSPKYLFRKEGQNVTLSCEQNLNHDAMYWYRQDPGQGLRLIYYSQIVNDFQKGDIAEGYSVSREKKESFPLTVTSAQKNPTAFYLCAMSRGLADTQYFGPGTRLTVL.

By share, this clone ranks as medium-sized. Other DNA sequences of this sample code for an identical CDR3. The chain's CDR3 is CATSDSGTGGYEQYF. CDR3 nucleotide sequence: TGTGCCACCAGTGATTCCGGGACAGGGGGCTACGAGCAGTACTTC. The gene calls are TRBV24-1 and TRBJ2-7; 11 bases line up with TRBD1. The germline V gene encodes CDR1 KGHDR and CDR2 SFDVKD. Losses at the gene ends were 2 bases for V and 3 bases for J; bases not matched to a gene: 2. This CDR3 contains 15 residues.